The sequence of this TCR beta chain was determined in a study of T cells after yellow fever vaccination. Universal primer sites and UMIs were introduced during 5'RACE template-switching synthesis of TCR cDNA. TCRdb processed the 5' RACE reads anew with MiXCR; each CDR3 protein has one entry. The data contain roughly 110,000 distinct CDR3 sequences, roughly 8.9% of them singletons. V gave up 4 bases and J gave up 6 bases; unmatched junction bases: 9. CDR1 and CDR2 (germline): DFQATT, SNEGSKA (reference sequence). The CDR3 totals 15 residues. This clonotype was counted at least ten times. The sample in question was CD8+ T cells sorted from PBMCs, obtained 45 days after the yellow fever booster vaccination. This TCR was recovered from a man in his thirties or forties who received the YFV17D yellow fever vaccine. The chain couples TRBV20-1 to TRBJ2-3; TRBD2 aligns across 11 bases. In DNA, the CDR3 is TGCAGTGCTACCCGCCTAGCGGGAGGCGCTGATACGCAGTATTTT. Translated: CSATRLAGGADTQYF.